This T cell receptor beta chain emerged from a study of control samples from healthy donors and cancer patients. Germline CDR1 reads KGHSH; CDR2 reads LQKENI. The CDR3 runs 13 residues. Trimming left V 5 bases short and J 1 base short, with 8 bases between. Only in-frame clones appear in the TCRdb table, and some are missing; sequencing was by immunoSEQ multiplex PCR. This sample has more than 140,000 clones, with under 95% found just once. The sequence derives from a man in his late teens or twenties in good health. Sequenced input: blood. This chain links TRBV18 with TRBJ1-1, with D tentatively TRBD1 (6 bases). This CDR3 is CASSKQGNTEAFF. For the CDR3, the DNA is TGTGCCAGCTCAAAACAGGGGAACACTGAAGCTTTCTTT.